Each of the 29 T cell receptor beta chains below was sequenced from the same sample in a study of cytomegalovirus exposure and HLA in healthy donors. The PCR made use of 60 Vbeta and 13 Jbeta primers. The method was immunoSEQ multiplex PCR; TCRdb's version includes in-frame clones alone and lacks a portion of them. The sample holds about 110,000 clones, about 80% seen once. Sequencing was done on a sample of PBMCs. Receptors originate from a woman between 18 and 29 years old in good health and CMV-seropositive.

J is TRBJ1-2 and V is TRBV4-2; 7 bases align to TRBD1. CDR3 length: 15 residues. J lost 7 bases, V lost 2 bases, and 10 bases had no gene match. CDR1 and CDR2 from the germline V gene are LGHNA and YNFKEQ. CDR3 DNA sequence: TGTGCCAGCAGCCAAACCGGGACAGCAGTCTTTGGCTACACCTTC. It codes for CASSQTGTAVFGYTF.

The chain has TRBV2 and TRBJ2-7; D might be TRBD2 (5 bases). This CDR3 has 12 amino acids. V was pared by 6 bases and J by 3 bases, with 9 bases between. From germline, CDR1 is SNHLY and CDR2 FYNNEI. CDR3 nucleotide sequence: TGTGCCAGCAGGGACTTCCTCTACGAGCAGTACTTC. This translates into CASRDFLYEQYF.

CDR3 in DNA: TGTGCCAGCAGTACTCGGGGATACGAGCAGTACTTC. The encoded protein is CASSTRGYEQYF. V usage is TRBV27 and J usage is TRBJ2-7; weak D call: TRBD2 (5 bases). The V gene lost 5 bases and the J gene lost 4 bases, with 9 bases spanning the gap. This CDR3 is 12 amino acids long. Germline V gene sequence: CDR1 MNHEY, CDR2 SMNVEV (reference sequence).

The V call is TRBV18, the J call TRBJ1-5, with 8 positions matching TRBD1. CDR3 length: 15 amino acids. Losses at the gene ends were 4 bases for V and 1 base for J; bases not matched to a gene: 3. From germline, CDR1 is KGHSH and CDR2 LQKENI. The DNA for the CDR3 is TGTGCCAGCTCACGCGGGGACAGGAGCAATCAGCCCCAGCATTTT. This translates into CASSRGDRSNQPQHF.

The CDR3 nucleotides are TGTGCCAGCAGCCGACGGGATCACTCTGGAAACACCATATATTTT. Residues: CASSRRDHSGNTIYF. This chain joins TRBV7-9 and TRBJ1-3; D call uncertain. Trimming removed 5 bases at V and 0 bases at J, with 11 bases between. The germline V gene has CDR1 SEHNR and CDR2 FQNEAQ (reference sequence). The CDR3 has 15 amino acids.

V and J are TRBV7-9 and TRBJ2-7; 14 bases are a match to TRBD2. This CDR3 contains 17 residues. Germline trimming cut 5 bases from V and 0 bases from J; bases unmatched to any gene: 6. Germline V gives CDR1 SEHNR, CDR2 FQNEAQ (reference sequence). The CDR3: CASSPGLAGESSYEQYF. CDR3 in DNA: TGTGCCAGCAGCCCGGGACTAGCGGGAGAAAGCTCCTACGAGCAGTACTTC.

A remark on this clone: Distinct nucleotide sequences in the sample also encode this CDR3. The CDR3 nucleotides read TGTGCCAGCAGCTTAGGACAGGGTTATGGCTACACCTTC. This gives the protein CASSLGQGYGYTF. The V and J genes are TRBV7-6 and TRBJ1-2, with TRBD1 matching 7 bases. CDR3 length: 13 amino acids. V gave up 1 base and J gave up 5 bases; unmatched junction bases: 1. Per germline, CDR1 SGHVS and CDR2 FNYEAQ. Looking up the rest from reference TRBV7-6 and TRBJ1-2 gives the full variable domain: GAGVSQSPRYKVTKRGQDVALRCDPISGHVSLYWYRQALGQGPEFLTYFNYEAQQDKSGLPNDRFSAERPEGSISTLTIQRTEQRDSAMYRCASSLGQGYGYTFGSGTRLTVV.

The chain joins TRBV5-1 to TRBJ2-1; D unclear. V gave up 0 bases and J gave up 3 bases, with 4 bases separating them. CDR3 length: 13 residues. Germline assignment: CDR1 SGHRS and CDR2 YFSETQ. The CDR3 DNA reads as TGCGCCAGCAGCTTGGCTCGCTACAATGAGCAGTTCTTC. This encodes CASSLARYNEQFF.

This clone was observed a single time. The chain links TRBV19 to TRBJ2-5, with D possibly being TRBD1 (5 bases). The J call may be faulty, since TRBJ2-7 better matches the DNA end. Per germline, CDR1 LNHDA and CDR2 SQIVND (reference sequence). The CDR3 loop spans 15 amino acids. The CDR3 protein is CASSMSRQPLYEQYF. CDR3 DNA: TGTGCCAGTAGTATGTCGCGACAGCCGCTCTACGAGCAGTACTTC.

The V and J genes are TRBV19 and TRBJ1-1; TRBD1 matches at 8 bases. From germline, CDR1 is LNHDA and CDR2 SQIVND (reference sequence). The J segment lost 4 bases and the V segment lost 10 bases, leaving 20 bases of the junction unmatched. CDR3 size: 17 residues. The CDR3 DNA is TGTGCCACCTCCACCCATTTGGCCGACAGGGGCGGCACTGAAGCTTTCTTT. It yields the protein CATSTHLADRGGTEAFF.

The chain carries TRBV18 and TRBJ2-5; TRBD2 matches at 10 bases. Matching the DNA end better, TRBJ2-7 makes the J call doubtful. The CDR3 loop spans 16 amino acids. CDR1 and CDR2 (germline): KGHSH, LQKENI. As DNA, the CDR3 is TGTGCCAGCTCACTATTAAGCGGGAGGGCCGGTTACGAGCAGTACTTC. Its translation is CASSLLSGRAGYEQYF.

The rearrangement uses TRBV5-1 and TRBJ2-7, with 10 bases matching TRBD1. CDR3 length: 16 residues. The J segment lost 1 base and the V segment lost 0 bases, leaving 4 bases of the junction unmatched. Per germline, CDR1 SGHRS and CDR2 YFSETQ. CDR3 DNA sequence: TGCGCCAGCAGCTTGGCCTGGACAGGGGGTTCCTACGAGCAGTACTTC. Its translation is CASSLAWTGGSYEQYF. Complete variable domain (other parts from reference TRBV5-1 and TRBJ2-7): KAGVTQTPRYLIKTRGQQVTLSCSPISGHRSVSWYQQTPGQGLQFLFEYFSETQRNKGNFPGRFSGRQFSNSRSEMNVSTLELGDSALYLCASSLAWTGGSYEQYFGPGTRLTVT.

This clone is a singleton in its sample. The identical CDR3 is also encoded by other nucleotide sequences in the sample. The genes are TRBV11-2 and TRBJ2-7, with a possible D match to TRBD1 (5 bases). V lost 0 bases and J 6 bases, leaving 15 bases between the germline ends. Germline V gives CDR1 SGHAT, CDR2 FQNNGV. The CDR3 length is 15 residues. The CDR3 loop is CASSLDFGASGEQYF. The CDR3 DNA sequence: TGTGCCAGCAGCTTAGATTTTGGGGCCTCCGGCGAGCAGTACTTC.

The chain has TRBV4-1 and TRBJ2-7, with 8 bases identical to TRBD2. CDR3 size: 17 residues. Germline assignment: CDR1 MGHRA and CDR2 YSYEKL. The junction had 10 bases not matched to a gene; V was cut back by 0 bases and J by 3 bases. DNA of the CDR3: TGCGCCAGCAGCCAAGATAGTGGGGGACTAGGCTACTACGAGCAGTACTTC. Translation gives CASSQDSGGLGYYEQYF.

The rearrangement links TRBV13 to TRBJ2-1; a possible D gene is TRBD2 (5 bases). CDR3 size: 15 residues. V lost 1 base and J 0 bases, leaving 7 bases between the germline ends. Per the germline V gene, CDR1 is PRHDT and CDR2 is FYEKMQ (reference sequence). The CDR3 DNA follows: TGTGCCAGCAGCTTAGTCCGGGACTCCTACAATGAGCAGTTCTTC. As protein: CASSLVRDSYNEQFF.

On this clone itself: The junction departs from the called germline gene at one end, perhaps through a read error. V and J are TRBV5-6 and TRBJ1-2; TRBD1 aligns across 10 bases. This CDR3 spans 14 amino acids. Germline-derived CDR1 and CDR2 are SGHDT and YYEEEE. CDR3 residues: CASSLDRGNYGYTF. The CDR3 DNA follows: TGTGCCAGCAGTTTGGACAGGGGGAACTATGGCTACACCTTC.

The CDR3 bases are TGTGCCAGCAGCCTTACAGGGGCCATCAATCAGCCCCAGCATTTT. Residues: CASSLTGAINQPQHF. The chain couples TRBV9 to TRBJ1-5; 7 bases align to TRBD1. The CDR3 is 15 residues long. The germline V gene has CDR1 SGDLS and CDR2 YYNGEE. J lost 3 bases, V lost 4 bases, and 7 bases had no gene match. The full variable domain, its missing parts supplied by reference TRBV9 and TRBJ1-5, is DSGVTQTPKHLITATGQRVTLRCSPRSGDLSVYWYQQSLDQGLQFLIQYYNGEERAKGNILERFSAQQFPDLHSELNLSSLELGDSALYFCASSLTGAINQPQHFGDGTRLSIL.

The chain links TRBV11-2 to TRBJ1-1; 7 bases agree with TRBD1. V gave up 10 bases and J gave up 1 base; unmatched junction bases: 6. The germline V gene encodes CDR1 SGHAT and CDR2 FQNNGV. The CDR3 has 13 amino acids. Written as DNA, the CDR3 is TGTGCCACCCAAGGACAGGAGAACACTGAAGCTTTCTTT. It yields the protein CATQGQENTEAFF.

The chain couples TRBV6-6 to TRBJ2-1; a weak D match, TRBD2 (6 bases). Per the germline V gene, CDR1 is MNHNY and CDR2 is SVGAGI (reference sequence). V dropped 2 bases and J dropped 7 bases, with 9 bases sitting between them. The CDR3 spans 13 residues. Here the CDR3 reads CASSYVGGNEQFF. In DNA, the CDR3 is TGTGCCAGCAGTTACGTCGGGGGAAATGAGCAGTTCTTC.

To note about this clone: Other nucleotide sequences in the sample specify the same CDR3. The V and J genes are TRBV6-5 and TRBJ2-7, with a tentative D call TRBD2 (6 bases). Per the germline V gene, CDR1 is MNHEY and CDR2 is SVGAGI. The CDR3 covers 13 residues. V lost 8 bases to trimming and J lost 0 bases, with 11 bases between them. Here the CDR3 DNA reads TGTGCCAGCTTAAGACTAGGCTCCTACGAGCAGTACTTC. Translated: CASLRLGSYEQYF.

This chain uses TRBV6-1 with TRBJ2-5, with TRBD1 matching over 11 bases. V lost 11 bases to trimming and J lost 4 bases; unmatched junction nucleotides: 9. The CDR3 covers 14 residues. CDR1 is MNHNS, CDR2 SASEGT, per germline. CDR3: CAGSGGQGGETQYF. For the CDR3, the DNA is TGTGCCGGCTCCGGGGGACAGGGGGGAGAGACCCAGTACTTC.

The V gene is TRBV6-5, the J gene TRBJ2-3; 10 bases map to TRBD1. J lost 3 bases, V lost 4 bases, and 7 bases had no gene match. From germline, CDR1 is MNHEY and CDR2 SVGAGI. The CDR3 sequence is 16 residues long. Here the CDR3 DNA reads TGTGCCAGCAGTTCGGGACAGGGGTATGGTACAGATACGCAGTATTTT. Translated: CASSSGQGYGTDTQYF.

This clone has more than one count but fewer than ten. V and J are TRBV28 and TRBJ1-5; D is undetermined. V lost 2 bases, J lost 2 bases, and 10 bases lay in between. Germline-derived CDR1 and CDR2 are MDHEN and SYDVKM. The CDR3 sequence is 15 residues long. This chain's CDR3 is CASSLRGFGNQPQHF. CDR3 nucleotides: TGTGCCAGCAGTTTACGGGGATTTGGCAATCAGCCCCAGCATTTT.

The rearrangement links TRBV7-3 to TRBJ2-2; possible D gene TRBD2, 6 bases. CDR3 length: 16 amino acids. Trimming removed 3 bases at V and 6 bases at J, with 17 bases between. Germline V gene data show CDR1 as SGHTA and CDR2 as FQGTGA. CDR3 residues: CASSFNTLGGAGELFF. The DNA for the CDR3 is TGTGCCAGCAGCTTTAACACACTGGGAGGAGCCGGGGAGCTGTTTTTT. The variable domain in full, completed from reference TRBV7-3 and TRBJ2-2, reads GAGVSQTPSNKVTEKGKYVELRCDPISGHTALYWYRQSLGQGPEFLIYFQGTGAADDSGLPNDRFFAVRPEGSVSTLKIQRTERGDSAVYLCASSFNTLGGAGELFFGEGSRLTVL.

The rearrangement uses TRBV5-1 and TRBJ2-3; 10 bases map to TRBD2. The CDR3 contains 16 residues. Germline lookup yields CDR1 SGHRS and CDR2 YFSETQ. Trimming at V came to 0 bases and at J to 4 bases, leaving 5 bases not matched to a gene. The CDR3 reads CASSLEGSGGPDTQYF. CDR3 coding DNA: TGCGCCAGCAGCTTGGAGGGTAGCGGGGGGCCAGATACGCAGTATTTT.

This rearrangement joins TRBV4-1 to TRBJ2-7, with 9 bases aligning to TRBD1. This CDR3 comprises 16 residues. V lost 1 base to trimming and J lost 0 bases; unmatched junction nucleotides: 4. CDR1 is MGHRA and CDR2 is YSYEKL in the germline V gene. The CDR3 sequence: CASSQGTGAFSYEQYF. The DNA for the CDR3 is TGCGCCAGCAGCCAAGGGACAGGGGCCTTCTCCTACGAGCAGTACTTC.

The rearrangement joins TRBV18 to TRBJ2-3, with 10 bases lining up with TRBD1. Germline V CDR1 and CDR2: KGHSH, LQKENI. J gave up 5 bases and V 7 bases, and 6 bases lay outside the gene matches. The CDR3 totals 14 residues. CDR3 nucleotides: TGTGCCAGCTTGAGACAGGGGGCTGGAGATACGCAGTATTTT. Its translation: CASLRQGAGDTQYF.

The V gene is TRBV5-1, the J gene TRBJ2-5, with TRBD1 matching 8 bases. In germline, CDR1 is SGHRS, CDR2 YFSETQ. CDR3 size: 13 residues. After removal of 6 bases from V and 5 bases from J, the junction contained 6 bases not matched to a gene. The CDR3 DNA reads TGCGCCAGCAAAGGACAGGGATTGGAGACCCAGTACTTC. The encoded protein is CASKGQGLETQYF.

In this sample, this clone turned up a few times. The chain is built from TRBV2 and TRBJ2-7; 9 nucleotides agree with TRBD2. The CDR3 is 15 amino acids. V was clipped by 6 bases and J by 1 base; unmatched bases: 7. Germline V gene sequence: CDR1 SNHLY, CDR2 FYNNEI. For the CDR3, the DNA is TGTGCCAGCAGAGGGGTAGCGGGAGCATCCTACGAGCAGTACTTC. Protein product: CASRGVAGASYEQYF.